The 24 T cell receptor beta chains given below trace back to one sample, sequenced in a study of T cell changes during pregnancy in multiple sclerosis. Profiling relied on immunoSEQ multiplex PCR, and the TCRdb table lists in-frame clones only, not all of them. The repertoire holds about 76,000 clones, with roughly 94% as singletons. Here the sequenced sample was peripheral blood, taken in the third trimester of pregnancy. The receptors derive from a female donor with multiple sclerosis, enrolled in a pregnancy study.

The chain recombines TRBV19 with TRBJ2-5, with D unresolved. The CDR3 loop spans 13 amino acids. Looked up from germline, CDR1 is LNHDA and CDR2 is SQIVND (reference sequence). V was shortened by 6 bases and J by 2 bases, with 10 bases between the two germline ends. The CDR3 DNA sequence: TGTGCCAGTAGGAGAACAGTTCAAGAGACCCAGTACTTC. Translated: CASRRTVQETQYF.

The V call is TRBV6-6, the J call TRBJ2-7, with a tentative D call TRBD1 (5 bases). V lost 7 bases, J lost 3 bases, and 16 bases lay in between. CDR3 length: 14 residues. The germline V gene encodes CDR1 MNHNY and CDR2 SVGAGI (reference sequence). CDR3 protein: CASNSEYRLYEQYF. The CDR3 DNA is TGTGCCAGCAATTCTGAATACAGGCTCTACGAGCAGTACTTC.

The chain combines TRBV4-3 with TRBJ2-1; D is undetermined. CDR1 LGHNA and CDR2 YSLEER come from the germline V gene. The length of the CDR3 is 14 residues. V dropped 0 bases and J dropped 6 bases, with 9 bases sitting between them. CDR3 nucleotide sequence: TGCGCCAGCAGCCAAGAAAATGAGGCCAATGAGCAGTTCTTC. It yields the protein CASSQENEANEQFF.

The chain uses TRBV7-9 and TRBJ1-1, with TRBD1 matching over 7 bases. V lost 5 bases, J lost 11 bases, and 14 bases stayed unmatched. Germline lookup yields CDR1 SEHNR and CDR2 FQNEAQ (reference sequence). There are 14 residues in the CDR3. CDR3 protein: CASSERGVEGAAFF. The CDR3 bases are TGTGCCAGCAGCGAAAGGGGTGTCGAGGGGGCGGCTTTCTTT.

The CDR3 nucleotides are TGTGCCAGCAGCCCGACAGGGGAGGCAAACACTGAAGCTTTCTTT. It encodes CASSPTGEANTEAFF. This chain links TRBV7-9 with TRBJ1-1, with 8 bases aligning to TRBD1. The germline V gene has CDR1 SEHNR and CDR2 FQNEAQ (reference sequence). Trimming at V came to 5 bases and at J to 2 bases, leaving 7 bases not matched to a gene. CDR3 length: 15 amino acids.

This clone came up once. The chain links TRBV27 to TRBJ2-6; D ambiguous. V lost 6 bases and J 0 bases, leaving 9 bases between the germline ends. This CDR3 has 15 residues. CDR1 is MNHEY, CDR2 SMNVEV, per germline (reference sequence). The CDR3 loop is CASSTTSSGANVLTF. In nucleotides, the CDR3 is TGTGCCAGCAGCACAACCAGCTCTGGGGCCAACGTCCTGACTTTC.

The genes are TRBV4-1 and TRBJ1-1, with 7 positions matching TRBD1. With 0 bases clipped from V and 0 bases from J, the junction kept 4 bases outside the gene matches. Germline V CDR1 and CDR2: MGHRA, YSYEKL. This CDR3 comprises 16 residues. The DNA of the CDR3 is TGCGCCAGCAGCCAAGATCCGACAGGGTTGAACACTGAAGCTTTCTTT. Translated: CASSQDPTGLNTEAFF.

The chain recombines TRBV4-3 with TRBJ2-4; the D gene is possibly TRBD1 (5 bases). Germline-derived CDR1 and CDR2 are LGHNA and YSLEER. This CDR3 region has 16 residues. V was shortened by 0 bases and J by 0 bases, with 9 bases between the two germline ends. CDR3 nucleotides: TGCGCCAGCAGCCAAGATCTGCAGGGAGCCAAAAACATTCAGTACTTC. Translated: CASSQDLQGAKNIQYF.

This clone came up once. The chain is built from TRBV7-7 and TRBJ2-1; TRBD2 aligns across 10 bases. The CDR3 length is 17 residues. J was trimmed by 5 bases and V by 2 bases; bases with no gene match: 9. Germline V lookup: CDR1 SSHAT, CDR2 FNYEAQ (reference sequence). The CDR3 region has the DNA TGTGCCAGCAGCTTAAGGCTAGCGGGGGCTTCAAACAATGAGCAGTTCTTC. Translating gives CASSLRLAGASNNEQFF.

The chain couples TRBV5-4 to TRBJ2-5; D is ambiguous. V lost 0 bases, J lost 3 bases, and 12 bases lay in between. CDR3 size: 15 residues. Germline-derived CDR1 and CDR2 are SGHNT and YYREEE (reference sequence). The CDR3 sequence: CASSLGAQAKETQYF. The DNA of the CDR3 is TGTGCCAGCAGCTTGGGGGCCCAGGCAAAAGAGACCCAGTACTTC.

The gene calls are TRBV19 and TRBJ2-1; D is uncertain. Germline assignment: CDR1 LNHDA and CDR2 SQIVND (reference sequence). Trimming shortened V by 6 bases and J by 0 bases, and 9 bases separated the two germline ends. CDR3 length: 14 amino acids. The CDR3 nucleotides read TGTGCCAGTAGCGACTCGGGCTCCTACAATGAGCAGTTCTTC. It codes for CASSDSGSYNEQFF.

The CDR3 protein is CAITGSDDEKLFF. The DNA of the CDR3 is TGTGCCATCACAGGGTCAGATGATGAAAAACTGTTTTTT. The rearrangement uses TRBV2 and TRBJ1-4, with a tentative D call TRBD1 (6 bases). V gave up 10 bases and J gave up 6 bases, with 15 bases separating them. This CDR3 is 13 amino acids long. Germline values: CDR1 SNHLY, CDR2 FYNNEI.

The V call is TRBV5-5, the J call TRBJ1-1, with a possible D match to TRBD1 (6 bases). The CDR3 extends over 15 amino acids. Germline V gives CDR1 SGHKS, CDR2 YYEKEE (reference sequence). Trimming cost V 7 bases and J 0 bases, with 16 bases left between them. The CDR3 reads CASGNAGVMNTEAFF. In DNA, the CDR3 is TGTGCCAGCGGAAATGCAGGGGTGATGAACACTGAAGCTTTCTTT.

This clone has just one count. V usage is TRBV2 and J usage is TRBJ2-3; D may be TRBD2 (6 bases). V was clipped by 10 bases and J by 6 bases, with 14 bases between them. Germline values: CDR1 SNHLY, CDR2 FYNNEI. The CDR3 is 12 residues long. As DNA, the CDR3 is TGTGCCAACTGGGCGGGGTTCGATACGCAGTATTTT. It yields the protein CANWAGFDTQYF.

V is TRBV9 and J is TRBJ2-1; the match to TRBD2 covers 7 bases. V dropped 0 bases and J dropped 10; count of bases not matched to a gene: 4. Germline CDR1 reads SGDLS; CDR2 reads YYNGEE. CDR3 length: 13 residues. This CDR3 reads CASSVVLGGEQFF. The CDR3 region has the DNA TGTGCCAGCAGCGTAGTCCTGGGGGGGGAGCAGTTCTTC.

Points on this clone: Within the sample, other DNA sequences also encode this same CDR3. The chain recombines TRBV19 with TRBJ2-2; D is possibly TRBD2 (5 bases). Germline loops: CDR1 LNHDA, CDR2 SQIVND (reference sequence). Trimming left V 4 bases short and J 0 bases short, with 9 bases between. This CDR3 spans 15 amino acids. The CDR3 loop reads CASSTRTANTGELFF. As DNA, the CDR3 is TGTGCCAGTAGTACCCGGACTGCGAACACCGGGGAGCTGTTTTTT.

This clone was recorded only once. The chain recombines TRBV6-4 with TRBJ1-1; D is uncertain. Trimming left V 6 bases short and J 4 bases short, with 15 bases between. The CDR3 extends over 14 amino acids. Germline CDR1 and CDR2: MRHNA and SNTAGT. The CDR3: CASRPREGSTEAFF. DNA for the CDR3: TGTGCCAGCAGGCCGAGGGAAGGGAGCACTGAAGCTTTCTTT.

This chain uses TRBV15 with TRBJ1-2; no firm D call. Germline CDR1 LNHNV, CDR2 YYDKDF (reference sequence). This CDR3 region has 13 residues. V shed 0 bases and J shed 6 bases, with 8 bases lying between them. The DNA for the CDR3 is TGTGCCACCAGCAGAGAAGAGGGCGATGGCTACACCTTC. This gives the protein CATSREEGDGYTF. Based on the CDR3 plus reference TRBV15 and TRBJ1-2, the full variable domain is DAMVIQNPRYQVTQFGKPVTLSCSQTLNHNVMYWYQQKSSQAPKLLFHYYDKDFNNEADTPDNFQSRRPNTSFCFLDIRSPGLGDTAMYLCATSREEGDGYTFGSGTRLTVV.

V usage is TRBV6-6 and J usage is TRBJ2-7, with a tentative D call TRBD1 (6 bases). The V end was cut by 7 bases, the J end by 2 bases, with 15 bases between. Germline CDR1 reads MNHNY; CDR2 reads SVGAGI (reference sequence). The CDR3 length is 14 residues. The CDR3 nucleotides read TGTGCCAGCACCGCCCAGGGGACCCCCTACGAGCAGTACTTC. This sequence encodes CASTAQGTPYEQYF.

CDR3 loop: CASRISQGGYTF. The CDR3 DNA sequence: TGTGCCAGCAGGATATCCCAGGGAGGCTACACCTTC. The rearrangement joins TRBV2 to TRBJ1-2, with D tentatively TRBD1 (5 bases). The CDR3 runs to 12 residues. Trimming cost V 6 bases and J 8 bases, with 13 bases left between them. The germline V gene encodes CDR1 SNHLY and CDR2 FYNNEI.

This clone appeared once. CDR3 nucleotide sequence: TGTGCCAGCAGCTTAGTCGGCGGGGGGGGCACAGATACGCAGTATTTT. It is translated as CASSLVGGGGTDTQYF. The genes are TRBV7-2 and TRBJ2-3, with 9 bases matching TRBD2. CDR1 and CDR2 (germline): SGHTA, FQGNSA. Unmatched junction bases numbered 3, after V lost 1 base and J lost 1 base. The CDR3 is 16 amino acids.

This clone was detected a few times. This rearrangement joins TRBV6-4 to TRBJ2-3; D possibly corresponds to TRBD2 (5 bases). V shed 0 bases and J shed 2 bases, with 12 bases lying between them. Germline V gene data show CDR1 as MRHNA and CDR2 as SNTAGT. This CDR3 is 16 amino acids long. Here the CDR3 reads CASSDSLAVTTDTQYF. The CDR3 DNA reads as TGTGCCAGCAGTGACTCGCTAGCAGTTACCACAGATACGCAGTATTTT.

The chain couples TRBV27 to TRBJ1-2; D is possibly TRBD1 (6 bases). There are 15 residues in the CDR3. CDR1 is MNHEY, CDR2 SMNVEV, per germline (reference sequence). Trimming took off 6 bases at V and 7 bases at J, with 21 bases between the two ends. The CDR3 DNA reads as TGTGCCAGCAGCTCTTTAGGGGGACAAGGGTTTGGCTACACCTTC. Protein product: CASSSLGGQGFGYTF.

V gene TRBV11-2 combines with J gene TRBJ1-1; 10 bases are a match to TRBD1. Germline V gene sequence: CDR1 SGHAT, CDR2 FQNNGV. Trimming at V came to 3 bases and at J to 3 bases, leaving 10 bases not matched to a gene. The CDR3 has 17 amino acids. The CDR3: CASSFRDRGPRDTEAFF. The CDR3 DNA reads TGTGCCAGCAGCTTTCGAGACAGGGGGCCCCGGGACACTGAAGCTTTCTTT.